This T cell receptor beta chain is drawn from a study of blood T cell repertoires in COVID-19. Produced via immunoSEQ multiplex PCR; TCRdb's table is partial and in-frame only. The table records 250,000 to 350,000 clones, around 90% of them present only once. CDR1 is SGHRS and CDR2 is YFSETQ in the germline V gene. V lost 3 bases and J lost 6, with 13 bases in between. The CDR3 loop spans 14 amino acids. The clonotype originates from a woman in her 30s with COVID-19, enrolled during active disease. The rearrangement joins TRBV5-1 to TRBJ2-1; possible D gene TRBD2, 6 bases. The sequencing input was peripheral blood. This CDR3 reads CASSSPGLSNEQFF. The CDR3 DNA sequence: TGCGCCAGCAGCTCCCCGGGACTCTCCAATGAGCAGTTCTTC.